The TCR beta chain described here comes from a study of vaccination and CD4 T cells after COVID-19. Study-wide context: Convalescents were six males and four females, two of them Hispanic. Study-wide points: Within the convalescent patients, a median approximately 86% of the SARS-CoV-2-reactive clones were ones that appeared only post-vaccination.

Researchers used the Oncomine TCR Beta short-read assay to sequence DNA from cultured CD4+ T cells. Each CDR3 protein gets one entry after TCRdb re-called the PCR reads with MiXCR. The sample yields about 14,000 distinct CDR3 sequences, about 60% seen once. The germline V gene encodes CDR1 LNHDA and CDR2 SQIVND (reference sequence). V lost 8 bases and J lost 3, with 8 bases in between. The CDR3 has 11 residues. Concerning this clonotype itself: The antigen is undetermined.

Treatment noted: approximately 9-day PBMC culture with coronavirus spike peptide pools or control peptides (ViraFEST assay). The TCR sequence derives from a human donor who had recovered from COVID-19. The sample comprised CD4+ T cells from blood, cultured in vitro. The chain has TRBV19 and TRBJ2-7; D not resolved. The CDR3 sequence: CASGRFYEQYF. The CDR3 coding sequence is TGTGCCAGTGGACGGTTCTACGAGCAGTACTTC.